This is a list of T cell receptor beta chains from one sample in a study of T cell responses to AZD1222 COVID-19 vaccine. Profiling relied on immunoSEQ multiplex PCR, and the TCRdb table lists in-frame clones only, not all of them. The table includes more than 150,000 clones, around nine tenths detected once. The sequences come from peripheral blood, collected 28 days after the second AZD1222 dose. The source is an adult who received the AZD1222 COVID-19 vaccine. Each CDR3 is given with its conserved first and last residue. A D gene is named only where the DNA matches it firmly. Only some rows state a clone size, as once, few, many or a class for expanded clones.

cdr3_length,clone_size,j_call,v_call,d_call,cdr3_aa,cdr3_nt
15,.,TRBJ2-7,TRBV5-1,TRBD1,CASSLEGTVGYEQYF,TGCGCCAGCAGCCTCGAGGGGACAGTTGGGTACGAGCAGTACTTC
14,.,TRBJ1-2,TRBV19,TRBD1,CASTRDSSVYGYTF,TGTGCCAGTACCCGGGACAGCTCAGTCTATGGCTACACCTTC
15,.,TRBJ2-1,TRBV6-5,TRBD2,CASRAGTSEYNEQFF,TGTGCCAGCAGAGCCGGGACTAGCGAATACAATGAGCAGTTCTTC
14,.,TRBJ1-3,TRBV6-5,.,CASYTGNSGNTIYF,TGTGCCTCCTATACGGGCAACTCTGGAAACACCATATATTTT
21,.,TRBJ2-1,TRBV4-1,TRBD2,CASSWAPPESRAGVSYNEQFF,TGCGCCAGCAGCTGGGCGCCCCCAGAGAGTCGAGCGGGGGTCTCCTACAATGAGCAGTTCTTC
13,.,TRBJ1-1,TRBV15,.,CATSPATNTEAFF,TGTGCCACCAGCCCCGCCACCAACACTGAAGCTTTCTTT
18,few,TRBJ2-6,TRBV21-1,.,CASRSLTGFSPGANVLTF,TGTGCCAGCAGATCACTCACAGGGTTCTCCCCTGGGGCCAACGTCCTGACTTTC
16,few,TRBJ1-4,TRBV5-5,TRBD1,CASSPEYRGRREKLFF,TGTGCCAGCAGCCCGGAATACAGGGGGCGCCGAGAAAAACTGTTTTTT
14,once,TRBJ2-7,TRBV13,TRBD2,CASSPGGSEQEQYF,TGTGCCAGCAGCCCGGGGGGGAGTGAGCAAGAGCAGTACTTC
15,.,TRBJ1-5,TRBV5-6,.,CASSLYFGVGQPQHF,TGTGCCAGCAGCTTGTATTTCGGGGTGGGGCAGCCCCAGCATTTT
12,.,TRBJ1-1,TRBV3-1/TRBV3-2,.,CASSQGGTEAFF,TGTGCCAGCAGCCAAGGGGGCACTGAAGCTTTCTTT
16,few,TRBJ1-6,TRBV7-9,.,CASSLASRVTFGALHF,TGTGCCAGCAGCTTAGCCAGTCGTGTTACTTTTGGGGCCCTCCACTTT
17,.,TRBJ2-1,TRBV23-1,.,CASSQSPAYSSYNEQFF,TGCGCCAGCAGTCAATCACCAGCTTATAGCTCCTACAATGAGCAGTTCTTC
15,.,TRBJ1-5,TRBV19,TRBD1,CASSWDRGNNQPQHF,TGTGCCAGTAGCTGGGACAGGGGGAACAATCAGCCCCAGCATTTT
13,.,TRBJ1-1,TRBV3-1/TRBV3-2,.,CASSRSGSTEAFF,TGTGCCAGCAGCCGTTCAGGGTCCACTGAAGCTTTCTTT
15,.,TRBJ2-1,TRBV9,.,CASSVGAGSYNEQFF,TGTGCCAGCAGCGTAGGGGCCGGATCCTACAATGAGCAGTTCTTC
16,.,TRBJ2-2,TRBV6-5,.,CASSYSQGRGPGELFF,TGTGCCAGCAGTTACTCCCAGGGGAGAGGGCCCGGGGAGCTGTTTTTT
12,.,TRBJ2-7,TRBV13,.,CASRGGSYEQYF,TGTGCCAGCAGAGGCGGATCCTACGAGCAGTACTTC
15,.,TRBJ2-1,TRBV5-4,TRBD2,CASSGGTRGSNEQFF,TGTGCCAGCAGTGGCGGGACTAGGGGGTCCAATGAGCAGTTCTTC
15,.,TRBJ2-5,TRBV7-9,TRBD1,CASSPGTGEGQTQYF,TGTGCCAGCAGCCCTGGGACAGGAGAGGGCCAGACCCAGTACTTC
14,.,TRBJ2-3,TRBV6-4,TRBD1,CASSRTGGTDTQYF,TGTGCCAGCAGTCGGACAGGGGGCACAGATACGCAGTATTTT
16,.,TRBJ1-5,TRBV4-1,TRBD1,CASSPGGAKGNQPQHF,TGCGCCAGCAGCCCAGGGGGGGCTAAGGGCAATCAGCCCCAGCATTTT
15,.,TRBJ1-2,TRBV7-6,TRBD1,CASSPETGGPYGYTF,TGTGCCAGCAGCCCAGAGACAGGGGGCCCATATGGCTACACCTTC
13,.,TRBJ2-6,TRBV15,.,CATRDSGANVLTF,TGTGCCACCAGGGACTCTGGGGCCAACGTCCTGACTTTC
15,.,TRBJ2-1,TRBV18,TRBD2,CASSPLSGGYNEQFF,TGTGCCAGCTCACCACTTAGCGGGGGTTACAATGAGCAGTTCTTC
16,.,TRBJ1-5,TRBV4-2,.,CASSQDLGGSGQPQHF,TGTGCCAGCAGCCAAGATCTCGGGGGGTCGGGTCAGCCCCAGCATTTT
17,.,TRBJ1-5,TRBV5-6,.,CASSFSVERTSNQPQHF,TGTGCCAGCAGCTTCAGCGTAGAGAGGACGAGCAATCAGCCCCAGCATTTT
18,.,TRBJ2-4,TRBV28,TRBD1,CASSPLTGTGPRQNIQYF,TGTGCCAGCAGCCCCTTAACCGGGACAGGGCCCAGGCAAAACATTCAGTACTTC
19,few,TRBJ2-3,TRBV4-1,.,CASSQPGLSTSPRTDTQYF,TGCGCCAGCAGCCAACCGGGACTCTCAACGTCTCCCCGCACAGATACGCAGTATTTT
20,.,TRBJ2-2,TRBV6-1,TRBD1,CASSVDPGTGFSTVTGELFF,TGTGCCAGCAGTGTCGACCCCGGGACAGGTTTTAGTACGGTCACCGGGGAGCTGTTTTTT
14,few,TRBJ1-1,TRBV4-1,.,CASSQVPSNTEAFF,TGCGCCAGCAGCCAGGTACCGTCGAACACTGAAGCTTTCTTT
14,.,TRBJ1-1,TRBV23-1,.,CASSDVQKHTEAFF,TGCGCCAGCAGTGATGTACAGAAACACACTGAAGCTTTCTTT
14,.,TRBJ1-5,TRBV19,.,CASSIGYTNQPQHF,TGTGCCAGTAGTATTGGGTACACCAATCAGCCCCAGCATTTT
14,.,TRBJ2-3,TRBV19,.,CARPGFGRPDTQYF,TGTGCCAGACCAGGGTTTGGGAGGCCAGATACGCAGTATTTT
14,.,TRBJ2-1,TRBV27,.,CASSCTVHYNEQFF,TGTGCCAGCAGTTGCACAGTCCATTACAATGAGCAGTTCTTC
16,.,TRBJ1-5,TRBV7-8,TRBD1,CASSLNTGGGPRTQHF,TGTGCCAGCAGCCTGAATACAGGGGGGGGACCTAGGACCCAGCATTTT
15,.,TRBJ2-3,TRBV6-5,.,CASLGELASTDTQYF,TGTGCCTCTTTGGGAGAGCTAGCCAGCACAGATACGCAGTATTTT
16,.,TRBJ1-2,TRBV27,.,CASSLWATGSNYGYTF,TGTGCCAGCAGTTTATGGGCAACAGGGAGTAACTATGGCTACACCTTC
16,.,TRBJ2-2,TRBV7-3,.,CASSLNSAGSTGELFF,TGTGCCAGCAGCTTAAATTCGGCCGGGTCCACCGGGGAGCTGTTTTTT
15,.,TRBJ1-6,TRBV18,TRBD1,CASSWDSSYNSPLHF,TGTGCCAGCTCCTGGGACAGCTCCTATAATTCACCCCTCCACTTT
14,.,TRBJ1-5,TRBV19,.,CASNLRGKVQPQHF,TGTGCCAGTAATTTGAGGGGGAAGGTGCAGCCCCAGCATTTT
15,.,TRBJ1-4,TRBV15,.,CATSSSTGPGEKLFF,TGTGCCACCAGCAGCTCCACAGGGCCGGGAGAAAAACTGTTTTTT
15,.,TRBJ2-1,TRBV25-1,TRBD2,CASSASGRAPNEQFF,TGTGCCAGCAGTGCTAGCGGGAGGGCACCCAATGAGCAGTTCTTC
12,.,TRBJ2-1,TRBV6-6,TRBD1,CASSYPRQGQFF,TGTGCCAGCAGTTACCCCAGACAGGGCCAGTTCTTC
16,.,TRBJ2-2,TRBV6-1,.,CASSEAGWNTNGELFF,TGTGCCAGCAGTGAAGCGGGGTGGAACACCAACGGGGAGCTGTTTTTT
13,.,TRBJ1-1,TRBV19,.,CASSTQGTTEAFF,TGTGCCAGTAGTACCCAGGGGACCACTGAAGCTTTCTTT
15,.,TRBJ2-7,TRBV30,.,CAWSAATGLAYEQYF,TGTGCCTGGAGTGCCGCGACGGGGTTGGCCTACGAGCAGTACTTC
13,.,TRBJ2-2,TRBV7-8,.,CASSLDLAGELFF,TGTGCCAGCAGCTTAGACCTCGCCGGGGAGCTGTTTTTT
15,.,TRBJ1-5,TRBV28,TRBD1,CASSPIGQGGQPQHF,TGTGCCAGCAGTCCGATAGGACAGGGCGGTCAGCCCCAGCATTTT
13,.,TRBJ2-1,TRBV19,.,CASSSVGVSEQFF,TGTGCCAGTAGTAGTGTGGGGGTGAGTGAGCAGTTCTTC
13,.,TRBJ1-1,TRBV12-5,.,CASGLRLGLEAFF,TGTGCTAGTGGTTTGCGTCTTGGCCTCGAAGCTTTCTTT
15,.,TRBJ1-2,TRBV14,.,CASSRGAGFLYGYTF,TGTGCCAGCAGCCGGGGGGCAGGTTTCCTCTATGGCTACACCTTC
15,.,TRBJ1-2,TRBV5-4,.,CASSGGHALGYGYTF,TGTGCCAGCAGCGGCGGACATGCCCTAGGCTATGGCTACACCTTC